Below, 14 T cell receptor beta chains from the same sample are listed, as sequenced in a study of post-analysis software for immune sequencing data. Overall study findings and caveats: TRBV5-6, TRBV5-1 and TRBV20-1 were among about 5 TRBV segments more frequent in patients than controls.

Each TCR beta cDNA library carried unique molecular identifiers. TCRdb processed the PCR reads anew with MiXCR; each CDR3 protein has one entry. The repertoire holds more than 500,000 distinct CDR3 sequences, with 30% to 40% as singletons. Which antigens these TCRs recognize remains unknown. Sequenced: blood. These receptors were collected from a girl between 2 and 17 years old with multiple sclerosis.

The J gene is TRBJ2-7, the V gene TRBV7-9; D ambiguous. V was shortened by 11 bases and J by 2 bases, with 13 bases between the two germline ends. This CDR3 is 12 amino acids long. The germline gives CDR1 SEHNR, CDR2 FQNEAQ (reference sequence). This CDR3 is CAGQGPTYEQYF. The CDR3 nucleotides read TGTGCCGGGCAAGGTCCTACCTACGAGCAGTACTTC.

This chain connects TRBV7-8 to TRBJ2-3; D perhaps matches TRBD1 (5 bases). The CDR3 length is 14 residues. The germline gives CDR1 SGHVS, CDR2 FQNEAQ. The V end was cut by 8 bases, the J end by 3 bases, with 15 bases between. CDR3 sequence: CASALDKGTDTQYF. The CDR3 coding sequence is TGTGCCAGCGCTCTGGACAAGGGAACAGATACGCAGTATTTT. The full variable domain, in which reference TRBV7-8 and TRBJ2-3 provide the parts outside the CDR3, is GAGVSQSPRYKVAKRGQDVALRCDPISGHVSLFWYQQALGQGPEFLTYFQNEAQLDKSGLPSDRFFAERPEGSVSTLKIQRTQQEDSAVYLCASALDKGTDTQYFGPGTRLTVL.

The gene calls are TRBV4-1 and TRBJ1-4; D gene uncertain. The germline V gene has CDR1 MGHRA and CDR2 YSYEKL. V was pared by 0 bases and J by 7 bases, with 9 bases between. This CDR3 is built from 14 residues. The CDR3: CASSQDPKGEKLFF. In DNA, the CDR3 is TGCGCCAGCAGCCAAGACCCCAAAGGTGAAAAACTGTTTTTT.

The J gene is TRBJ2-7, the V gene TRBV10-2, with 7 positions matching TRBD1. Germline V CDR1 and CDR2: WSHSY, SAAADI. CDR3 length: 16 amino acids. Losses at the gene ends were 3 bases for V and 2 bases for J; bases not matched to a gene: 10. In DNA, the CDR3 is TGCGCCAGCAGTGACTATGGGCAGGGGGACCCCTACGAGCAGTACTTC. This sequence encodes CASSDYGQGDPYEQYF.

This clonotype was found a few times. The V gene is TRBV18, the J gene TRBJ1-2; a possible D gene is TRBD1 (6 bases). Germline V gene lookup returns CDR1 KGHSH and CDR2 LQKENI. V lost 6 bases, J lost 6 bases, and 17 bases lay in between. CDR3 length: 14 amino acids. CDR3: CASSGNREGDGYTF. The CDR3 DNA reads TGTGCCAGCTCCGGAAACAGGGAAGGGGATGGCTACACCTTC.

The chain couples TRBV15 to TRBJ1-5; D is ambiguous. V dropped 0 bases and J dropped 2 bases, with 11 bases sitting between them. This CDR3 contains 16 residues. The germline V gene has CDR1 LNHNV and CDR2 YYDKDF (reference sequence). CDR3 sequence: CATSRDAGFGNQPQHF. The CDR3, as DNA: TGTGCCACCAGCAGAGACGCAGGCTTTGGCAATCAGCCCCAGCATTTT.

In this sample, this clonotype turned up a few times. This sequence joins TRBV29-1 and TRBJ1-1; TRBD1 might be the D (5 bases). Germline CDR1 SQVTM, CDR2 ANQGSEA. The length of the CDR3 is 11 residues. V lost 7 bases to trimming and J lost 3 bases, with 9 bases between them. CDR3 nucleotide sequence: TGCAGCGGTGACAGTCACACTGAAGCTTTCTTT. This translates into CSGDSHTEAFF. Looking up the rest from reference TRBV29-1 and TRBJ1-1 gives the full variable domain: SAVISQKPSRDICQRGTSLTIQCQVDSQVTMMFWYRQQPGQSLTLIATANQGSEATYESGFVIDKFPISRPNLTFSTLTVSNMSPEDSSIYLCSGDSHTEAFFGQGTRLTVV.

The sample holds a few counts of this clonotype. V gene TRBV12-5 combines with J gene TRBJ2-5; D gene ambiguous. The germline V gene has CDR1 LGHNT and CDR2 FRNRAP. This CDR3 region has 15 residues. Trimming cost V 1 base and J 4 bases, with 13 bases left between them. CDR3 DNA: TGTGCTAGTGGTTTGGGCAGTCCCTCCGGAGAGACCCAGTACTTC. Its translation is CASGLGSPSGETQYF.

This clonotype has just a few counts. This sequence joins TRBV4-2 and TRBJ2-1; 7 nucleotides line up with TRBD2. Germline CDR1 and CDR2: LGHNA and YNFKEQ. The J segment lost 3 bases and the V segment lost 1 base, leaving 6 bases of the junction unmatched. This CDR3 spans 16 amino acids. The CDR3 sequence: CASSQGAGGNYNEQFF. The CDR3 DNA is TGTGCCAGCAGCCAAGGGGCCGGGGGGAACTACAATGAGCAGTTCTTC.

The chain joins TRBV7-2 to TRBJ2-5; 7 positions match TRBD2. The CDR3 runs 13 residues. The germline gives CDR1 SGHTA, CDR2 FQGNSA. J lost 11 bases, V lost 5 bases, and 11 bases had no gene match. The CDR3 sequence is CASSDMGGTSQYF. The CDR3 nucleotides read TGTGCCAGCAGCGACATGGGGGGGACCTCGCAGTACTTC.

In DNA form, the CDR3 reads TGTGCCACCAGTGATTCGGGGGGGATACACAATGAGCAGTTCTTC. Protein sequence: CATSDSGGIHNEQFF. The V call is TRBV24-1, the J call TRBJ2-1, with 8 nucleotides matching TRBD2. CDR1 and CDR2 from the germline V gene are KGHDR and SFDVKD. J gave up 5 bases and V 2 bases, and 4 bases lay outside the gene matches. CDR3 length: 15 amino acids.

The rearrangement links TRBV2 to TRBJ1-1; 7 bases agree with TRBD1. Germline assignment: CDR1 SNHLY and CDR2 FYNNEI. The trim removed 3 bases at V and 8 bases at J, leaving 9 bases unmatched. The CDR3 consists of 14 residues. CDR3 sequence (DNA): TGTGCCAGCAGTGAGGGGCAGGGGGACTTGGAAGCTTTCTTT. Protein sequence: CASSEGQGDLEAFF. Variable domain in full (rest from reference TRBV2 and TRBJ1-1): EPEVTQTPSHQVTQMGQEVILRCVPISNHLYFYWYRQILGQKVEFLVSFYNNEISEKSEIFDDQFSVERPDGSNFTLKIRSTKLEDSAMYFCASSEGQGDLEAFFGQGTRLTVV.

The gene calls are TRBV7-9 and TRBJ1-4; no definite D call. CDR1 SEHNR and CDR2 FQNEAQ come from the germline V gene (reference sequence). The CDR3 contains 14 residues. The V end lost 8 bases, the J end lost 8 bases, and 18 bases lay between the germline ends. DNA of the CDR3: TGTGCCAGCCAAAACGGCGGCGATGAGGAAAAACTGTTTTTT. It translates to CASQNGGDEEKLFF.

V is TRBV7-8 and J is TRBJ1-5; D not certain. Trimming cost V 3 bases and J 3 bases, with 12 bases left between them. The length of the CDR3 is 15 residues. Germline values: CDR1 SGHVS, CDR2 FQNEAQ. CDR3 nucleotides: TGTGCCAGCAGCTTTTCGGACCCTTACAATCAGCCCCAGCATTTT. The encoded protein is CASSFSDPYNQPQHF.